The next 2 T cell receptor beta chains were all read from a single sample in a study of siplizumab effects on memory and regulatory T cells. The method was immunoSEQ multiplex PCR; TCRdb's version includes in-frame clones alone and lacks a portion of them. The sample holds about 56,000 clones, around 97% seen once. The sample consisted of naive CD8+ T cells sorted from blood. These receptors originate from a human donor in good health.

This sequence joins TRBV4-1 and TRBJ2-7; 8 bases are shared with TRBD1. There are 16 residues in the CDR3. The trim removed 2 bases at V and 5 bases at J, leaving 11 bases unmatched. From germline, CDR1 is MGHRA and CDR2 YSYEKL. The chain's CDR3 is CASSQPPTGARDEQYF. The CDR3 nucleotides read TGCGCCAGCAGCCAACCTCCGACAGGGGCGCGGGACGAGCAGTACTTC.

The chain is built from TRBV4-1 and TRBJ1-2, with D hard to call. Germline V gene data show CDR1 as MGHRA and CDR2 as YSYEKL. The CDR3 covers 14 residues. Trimming pared 1 base from V and 8 bases from J, leaving 14 bases between. The DNA for the CDR3 is TGCGCCAGCAGCCAAGGGCCGGAACACGGGGGCTACACCTTC. Translation gives CASSQGPEHGGYTF.